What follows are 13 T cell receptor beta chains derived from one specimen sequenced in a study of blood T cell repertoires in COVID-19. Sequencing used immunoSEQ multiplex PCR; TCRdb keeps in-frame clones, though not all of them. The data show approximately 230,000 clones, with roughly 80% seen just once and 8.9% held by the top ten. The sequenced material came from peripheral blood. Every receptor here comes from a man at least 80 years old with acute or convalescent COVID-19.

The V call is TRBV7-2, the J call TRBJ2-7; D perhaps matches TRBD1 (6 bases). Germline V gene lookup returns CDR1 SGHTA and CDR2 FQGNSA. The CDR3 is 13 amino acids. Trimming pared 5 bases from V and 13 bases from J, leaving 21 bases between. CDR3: CASSPGHVSEEYF. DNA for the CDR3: TGTGCCAGCAGCCCGGGACATGTTAGCGAGGAATACTTC. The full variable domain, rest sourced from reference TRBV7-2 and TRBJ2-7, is GAGVSQSPSNKVTEKGKDVELRCDPISGHTALYWYRQSLGQGLEFLIYFQGNSAPDKSGLPSDRFSAERTGGSVSTLTIQRTQQEDSAVYLCASSPGHVSEEYFGPGTRLTVT.

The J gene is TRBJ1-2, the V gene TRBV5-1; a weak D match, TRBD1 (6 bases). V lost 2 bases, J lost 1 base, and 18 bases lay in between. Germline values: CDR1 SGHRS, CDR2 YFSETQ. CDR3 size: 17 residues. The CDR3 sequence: CASSLSRGLGNNYGYTF. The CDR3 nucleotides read TGCGCCAGCAGCTTAAGCAGGGGTTTAGGGAATAACTATGGCTACACCTTC.

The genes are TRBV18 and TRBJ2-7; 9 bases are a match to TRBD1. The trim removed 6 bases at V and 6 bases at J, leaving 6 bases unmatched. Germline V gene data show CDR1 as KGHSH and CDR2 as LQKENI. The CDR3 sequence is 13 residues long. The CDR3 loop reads CASSLGQGIEQYF. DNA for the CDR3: TGTGCCAGCTCTCTAGGACAGGGGATCGAGCAGTACTTC.

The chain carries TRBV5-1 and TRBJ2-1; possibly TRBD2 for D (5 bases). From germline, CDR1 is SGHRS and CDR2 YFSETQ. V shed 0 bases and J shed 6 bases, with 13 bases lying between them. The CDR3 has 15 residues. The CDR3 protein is CASSLGALGSNEQFF. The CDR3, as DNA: TGCGCCAGCAGCTTGGGGGCCCTAGGGAGCAATGAGCAGTTCTTC.

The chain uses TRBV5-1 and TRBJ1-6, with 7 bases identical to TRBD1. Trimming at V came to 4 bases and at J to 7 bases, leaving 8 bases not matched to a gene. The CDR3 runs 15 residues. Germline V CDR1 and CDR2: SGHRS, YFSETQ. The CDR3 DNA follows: TGCGCCAGCAGCATCGACAGGGTGGTCAATTCACCCCTCCACTTT. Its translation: CASSIDRVVNSPLHF. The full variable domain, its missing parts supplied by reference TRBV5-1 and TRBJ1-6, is KAGVTQTPRYLIKTRGQQVTLSCSPISGHRSVSWYQQTPGQGLQFLFEYFSETQRNKGNFPGRFSGRQFSNSRSEMNVSTLELGDSALYLCASSIDRVVNSPLHFGNGTRLTVT.

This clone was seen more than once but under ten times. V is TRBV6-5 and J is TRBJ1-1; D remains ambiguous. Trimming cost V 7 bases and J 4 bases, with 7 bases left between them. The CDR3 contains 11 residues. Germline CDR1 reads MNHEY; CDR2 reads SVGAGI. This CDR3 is CASKRSTEAFF. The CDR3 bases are TGTGCCAGCAAGCGTAGCACTGAAGCTTTCTTT.

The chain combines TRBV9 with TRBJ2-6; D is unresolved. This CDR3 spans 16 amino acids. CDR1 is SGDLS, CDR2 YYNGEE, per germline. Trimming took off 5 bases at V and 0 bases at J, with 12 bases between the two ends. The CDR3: CASSAKLPSGANVLTF. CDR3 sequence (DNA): TGTGCCAGCAGTGCAAAACTGCCCTCTGGGGCCAACGTCCTGACTTTC.

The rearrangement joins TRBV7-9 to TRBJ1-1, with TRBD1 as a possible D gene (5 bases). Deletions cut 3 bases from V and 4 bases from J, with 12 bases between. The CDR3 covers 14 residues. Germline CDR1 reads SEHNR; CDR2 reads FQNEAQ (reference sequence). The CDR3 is CASSFQGTFTEAFF. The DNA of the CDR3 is TGTGCCAGCAGCTTTCAGGGTACCTTCACTGAAGCTTTCTTT.

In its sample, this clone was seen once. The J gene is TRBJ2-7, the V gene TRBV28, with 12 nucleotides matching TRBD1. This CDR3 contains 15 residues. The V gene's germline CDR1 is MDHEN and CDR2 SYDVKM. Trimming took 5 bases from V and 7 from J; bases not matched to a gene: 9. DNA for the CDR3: TGTGCCAGCAGTCTTGGGGGGACAGGGGGCCGAGAGCAGTACTTC. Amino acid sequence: CASSLGGTGGREQYF.

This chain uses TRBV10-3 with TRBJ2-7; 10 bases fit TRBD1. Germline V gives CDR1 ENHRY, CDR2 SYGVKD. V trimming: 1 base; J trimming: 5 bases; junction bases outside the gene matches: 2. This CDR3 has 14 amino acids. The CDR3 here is CAISEWGQGNEQYF. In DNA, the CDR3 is TGTGCCATCAGTGAGTGGGGACAGGGGAACGAGCAGTACTTC.

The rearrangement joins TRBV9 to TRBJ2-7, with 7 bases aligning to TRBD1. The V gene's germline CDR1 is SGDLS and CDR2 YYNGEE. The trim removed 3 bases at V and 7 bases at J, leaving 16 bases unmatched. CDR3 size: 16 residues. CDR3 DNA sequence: TGTGCCAGCAGCGCTCCCTTGAGACAGGGTGATGAGGAGCAGTACTTC. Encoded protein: CASSAPLRQGDEEQYF.

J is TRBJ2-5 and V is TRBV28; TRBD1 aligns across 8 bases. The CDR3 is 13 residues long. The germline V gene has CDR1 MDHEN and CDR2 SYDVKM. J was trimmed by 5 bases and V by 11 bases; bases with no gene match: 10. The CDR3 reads CASGQGSDETQYF. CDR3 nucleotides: TGTGCCTCCGGACAGGGTTCGGACGAGACCCAGTACTTC.

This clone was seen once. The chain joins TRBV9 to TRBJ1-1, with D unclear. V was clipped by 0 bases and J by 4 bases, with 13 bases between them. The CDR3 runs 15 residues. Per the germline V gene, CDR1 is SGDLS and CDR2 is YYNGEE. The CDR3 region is CASSVVSERGTEAFF. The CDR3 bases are TGTGCCAGCAGCGTAGTTTCGGAACGAGGCACTGAAGCTTTCTTT.